The present TCR beta chain was sequenced within a study of control samples from healthy donors and cancer patients. TCRdb keeps only in-frame clones here, not all; method: immunoSEQ multiplex PCR. The sample contains fewer than 65,000 clones, approximately 80% of which appear only once. Deletions cut 4 bases from V and 7 bases from J, with 11 bases between. This CDR3 contains 12 residues. The germline V gene encodes CDR1 LGHDT and CDR2 YNNKEL (reference sequence). V usage is TRBV3-1 (or the pseudogene TRBV3-2) and J usage is TRBJ2-7; D possibly corresponds to TRBD2 (5 bases). The sample taken for sequencing was blood. The sequence was collected from a man between 65 and 85 years old in good health. CDR3: CASSLSSGEQYF. The CDR3 region has the DNA TGTGCCAGCAGCCTCAGTTCGGGGGAGCAGTACTTC.